The rows below give T cell receptor beta chains drawn from one sample of a study of blood T cell repertoires in COVID-19. Some clones are missing from TCRdb's copy, which holds only in-frame ones; the method was immunoSEQ multiplex PCR. The sample gives around 100,000 clones, about 86% of which show up once; about 4.6% is in the top ten. Sequenced sample: peripheral blood. The origin of the receptors is a human donor in a cohort sampled during active COVID-19. CDR3s include the opening cysteine and the closing phenylalanine or tryptophan. Each record gives: clone size, J gene, D gene, V gene, CDR3 DNA, CDR3 protein. A D gene is named only where the DNA matches it firmly. The size of a clone is reported for some rows only, either as once, few or many, or as a class for expanded clones.

NA | TRBJ2-4 | NA | TRBV14 | TGTGCCAGCAGCCCAACTAGCTGGGGTGGCAAAAACATTCAGTACTTC | CASSPTSWGGKNIQYF
NA | TRBJ1-5 | TRBD1 | TRBV28 | TGTGCCAGCACCCTGACAGGGGGGAATCAGCCCCAGCATTTT | CASTLTGGNQPQHF
NA | TRBJ1-1 | TRBD1 | TRBV4-2 | TGTGCCAGCAGCCGTCGCTTATCGGCAGGGGGCGAGTACACTGAAGCTTTCTTT | CASSRRLSAGGEYTEAFF
NA | TRBJ2-7 | NA | TRBV5-1 | TGCGCCAGCAGCTTGGGACAGACCTCCTACGAGCAGTACTTC | CASSLGQTSYEQYF
NA | TRBJ2-3 | NA | TRBV5-1 | TGCGCCAGCAGCTTCCAGGGGGATACGCAGTATTTT | CASSFQGDTQYF
NA | TRBJ1-4 | NA | TRBV11-2 | TGTGCCAGCAGCTTAGATCGAGGCCAATTGCTGTTTTTT | CASSLDRGQLLFF
few | TRBJ2-7 | NA | TRBV29-1 | TGCAGCGTTGAAGTTGCAGGTCAGGGGATTGCCGAGCAGTACTTC | CSVEVAGQGIAEQYF
NA | TRBJ2-1 | NA | TRBV4-1 | TGCGCCAGCAGCCCCCCAGGGTCCTCCTACAATGAGCAGTTCTTC | CASSPPGSSYNEQFF
NA | TRBJ2-7 | TRBD2 | TRBV28 | TGTGCCAGCAGGGCTAGCGGGGCCTTCTACGAGCAGTACTTC | CASRASGAFYEQYF
NA | TRBJ1-1 | NA | TRBV2 | TGTGCCAGCAGTGAAGGATCCGGGTTTTCTGCTTTCTTT | CASSEGSGFSAFF
NA | TRBJ2-5 | TRBD1 | TRBV6-5 | TGTGCCAGCAGTCGGGACAGGGGAGGGGAGACCCAGTACTTC | CASSRDRGGETQYF
NA | TRBJ2-6 | TRBD1 | TRBV2 | TGTGCCAGCCCCGGACAGGGATCTGGGGCCAACGTCCTGACTTTC | CASPGQGSGANVLTF
NA | TRBJ1-6 | NA | TRBV7-6 | TGTGCCAGCAGCTTAGAGGGGACAAGTTTTAGTTCACCCCTCCACTTT | CASSLEGTSFSSPLHF
NA | TRBJ1-3 | NA | TRBV7-2 | TGTGCCAGCAGCTTAGTCGGTTTGCAGCGTGGAAACACCATATATTTT | CASSLVGLQRGNTIYF
many | TRBJ2-7 | TRBD1 | TRBV6-1 | TGTGCCAGCAGTGAAGGGGACAGCTCCTACGAGCAGTACTTC | CASSEGDSSYEQYF
NA | TRBJ1-2 | TRBD1 | TRBV5-1 | TGCGCCAGCAGCGAGGGACAGGGGGACTATGGCTACACCTTC | CASSEGQGDYGYTF
NA | TRBJ1-1 | NA | TRBV27 | TGTGCCAGCAGTCCCCAGGAGGGGATGAACACTGAAGCTTTCTTT | CASSPQEGMNTEAFF